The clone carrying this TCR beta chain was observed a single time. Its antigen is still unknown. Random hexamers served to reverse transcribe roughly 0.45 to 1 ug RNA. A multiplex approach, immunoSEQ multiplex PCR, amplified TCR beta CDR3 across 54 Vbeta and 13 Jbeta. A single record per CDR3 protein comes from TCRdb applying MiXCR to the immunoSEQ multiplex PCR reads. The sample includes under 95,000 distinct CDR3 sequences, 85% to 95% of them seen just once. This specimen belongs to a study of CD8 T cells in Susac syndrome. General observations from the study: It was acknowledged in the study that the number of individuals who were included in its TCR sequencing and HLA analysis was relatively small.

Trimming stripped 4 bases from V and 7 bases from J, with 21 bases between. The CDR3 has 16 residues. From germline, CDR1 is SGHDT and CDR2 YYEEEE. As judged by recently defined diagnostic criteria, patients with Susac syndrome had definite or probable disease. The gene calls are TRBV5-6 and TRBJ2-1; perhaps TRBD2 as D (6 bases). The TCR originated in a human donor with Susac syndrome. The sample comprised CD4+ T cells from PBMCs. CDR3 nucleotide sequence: TGTGCCAGCAGCCGACAGACTAGTCGTAGGTTAAATGAGCAGTTCTTC. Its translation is CASSRQTSRRLNEQFF.